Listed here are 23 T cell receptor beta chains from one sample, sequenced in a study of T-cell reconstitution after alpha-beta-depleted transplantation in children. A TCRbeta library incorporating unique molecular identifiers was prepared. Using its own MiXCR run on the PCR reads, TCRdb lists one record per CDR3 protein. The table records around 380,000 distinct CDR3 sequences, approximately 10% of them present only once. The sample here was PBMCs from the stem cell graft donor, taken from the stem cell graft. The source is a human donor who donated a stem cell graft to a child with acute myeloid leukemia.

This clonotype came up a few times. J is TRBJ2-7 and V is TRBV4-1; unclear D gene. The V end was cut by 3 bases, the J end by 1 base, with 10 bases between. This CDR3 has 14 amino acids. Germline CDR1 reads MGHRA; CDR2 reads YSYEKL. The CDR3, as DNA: TGCGCCAGCAGCCATGGAAGGAAATCCTACGAGCAGTACGTC. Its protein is CASSHGRKSYEQYV.

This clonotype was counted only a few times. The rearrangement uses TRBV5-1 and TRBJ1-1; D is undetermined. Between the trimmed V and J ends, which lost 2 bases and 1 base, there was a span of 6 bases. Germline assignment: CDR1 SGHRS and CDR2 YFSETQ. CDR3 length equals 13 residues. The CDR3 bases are TGCGCCAGCAGCTTCTACCAGAACACTGAAGCTTTCTTT. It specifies CASSFYQNTEAFF.

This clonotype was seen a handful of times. CDR3 bases: TGTGCCAGCAGCGTAGAGAGCGGGGGGGCCCTTGAGACCCAGTACTTC. It is translated as CASSVESGGALETQYF. V gene TRBV9 combines with J gene TRBJ2-5; TRBD2 matches 10 bases. This CDR3 contains 16 residues. Germline V gene lookup returns CDR1 SGDLS and CDR2 YYNGEE. The V segment lost 0 bases and the J segment 5 bases; nucleotides outside the gene matches: 7.

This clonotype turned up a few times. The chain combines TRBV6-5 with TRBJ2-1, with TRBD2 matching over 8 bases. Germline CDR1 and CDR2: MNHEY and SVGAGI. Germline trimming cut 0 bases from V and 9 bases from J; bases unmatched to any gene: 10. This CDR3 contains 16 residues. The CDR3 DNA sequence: TGTGCCAGCAGTTACTCGATGGCGGGAGGCTCGGCTGAGCAGTTCTTC. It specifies CASSYSMAGGSAEQFF.

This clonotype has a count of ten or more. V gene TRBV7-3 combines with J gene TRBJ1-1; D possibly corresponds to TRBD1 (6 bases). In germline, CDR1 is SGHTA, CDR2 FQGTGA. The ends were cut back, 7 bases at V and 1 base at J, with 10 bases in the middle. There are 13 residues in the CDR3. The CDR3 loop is CASTRGPNTEAFF. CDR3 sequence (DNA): TGTGCCAGCACCAGGGGCCCGAACACTGAAGCTTTCTTT.

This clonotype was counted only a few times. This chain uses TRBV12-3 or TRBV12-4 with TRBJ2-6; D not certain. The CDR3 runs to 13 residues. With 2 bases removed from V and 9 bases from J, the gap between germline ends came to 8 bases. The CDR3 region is CASSLSLHNVLTF. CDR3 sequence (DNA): TGTGCCAGCAGTTTAAGTCTCCACAACGTCCTGACTTTC.

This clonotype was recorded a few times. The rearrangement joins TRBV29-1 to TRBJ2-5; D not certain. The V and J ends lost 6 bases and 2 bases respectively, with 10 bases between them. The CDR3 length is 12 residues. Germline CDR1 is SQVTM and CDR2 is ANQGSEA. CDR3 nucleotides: TGCAGCGTCTCGGTCGATCAAGAGACCCAGTACTTC. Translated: CSVSVDQETQYF.

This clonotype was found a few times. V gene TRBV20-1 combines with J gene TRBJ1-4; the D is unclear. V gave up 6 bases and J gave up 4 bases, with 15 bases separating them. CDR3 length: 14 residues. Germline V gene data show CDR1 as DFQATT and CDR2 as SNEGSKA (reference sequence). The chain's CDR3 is CSAPNPGRNEKLFF. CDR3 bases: TGCAGTGCCCCAAACCCTGGCCGTAATGAAAAACTGTTTTTT.

CDR3: CASSQGGRSTYEQYF. The CDR3 bases are TGCGCCAGCAGCCAAGGGGGCCGGAGTACCTACGAGCAGTACTTC. This chain joins TRBV4-1 and TRBJ2-7, with D perhaps TRBD1 (5 bases). Germline CDR1 is MGHRA and CDR2 is YSYEKL. The CDR3 sequence is 15 residues long. Deletions cut 1 base from V and 2 bases from J, with 12 bases between.

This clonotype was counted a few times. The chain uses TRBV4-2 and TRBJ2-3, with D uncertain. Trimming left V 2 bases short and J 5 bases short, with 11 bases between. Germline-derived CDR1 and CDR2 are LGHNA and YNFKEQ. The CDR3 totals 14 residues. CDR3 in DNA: TGTGCCAGCAGCCAACCCACTTTTGGAGATACGCAGTATTTT. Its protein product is CASSQPTFGDTQYF.

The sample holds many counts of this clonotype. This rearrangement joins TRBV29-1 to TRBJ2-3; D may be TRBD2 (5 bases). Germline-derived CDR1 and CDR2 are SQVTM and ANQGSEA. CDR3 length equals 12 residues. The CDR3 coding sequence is TGCAGGAGGGCATCCCCTGGAGATACGCAGTATTTT. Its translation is CRRASPGDTQYF.

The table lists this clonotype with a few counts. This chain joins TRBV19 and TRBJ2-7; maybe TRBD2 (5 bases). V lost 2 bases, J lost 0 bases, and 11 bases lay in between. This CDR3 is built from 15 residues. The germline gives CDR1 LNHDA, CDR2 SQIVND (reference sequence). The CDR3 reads CASSISFSDSYEQYF. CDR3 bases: TGTGCCAGTAGTATATCGTTTAGCGACTCCTACGAGCAGTACTTC.

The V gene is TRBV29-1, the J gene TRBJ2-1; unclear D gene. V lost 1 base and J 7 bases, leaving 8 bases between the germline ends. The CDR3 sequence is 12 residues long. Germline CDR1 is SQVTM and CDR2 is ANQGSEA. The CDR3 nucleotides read TGCAGCGTTGAAGGGCGCCGAAATGAGCAGTTCTTC. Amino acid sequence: CSVEGRRNEQFF.

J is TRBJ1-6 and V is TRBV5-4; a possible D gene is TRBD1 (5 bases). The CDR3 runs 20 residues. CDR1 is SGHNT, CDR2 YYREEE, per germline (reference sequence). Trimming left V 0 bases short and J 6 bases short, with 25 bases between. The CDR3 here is CASSLVEGTNVKRSNSPLHF. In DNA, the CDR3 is TGTGCCAGCAGCTTGGTGGAGGGGACCAATGTCAAAAGAAGTAATTCACCCCTCCACTTT. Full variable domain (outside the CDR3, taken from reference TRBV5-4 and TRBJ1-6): ETGVTQSPTHLIKTRGQQVTLRCSSQSGHNTVSWYQQALGQGPQFIFQYYREEENGRGNFPPRFSGLQFPNYSSELNVNALELDDSALYLCASSLVEGTNVKRSNSPLHFGNGTRLTVT.

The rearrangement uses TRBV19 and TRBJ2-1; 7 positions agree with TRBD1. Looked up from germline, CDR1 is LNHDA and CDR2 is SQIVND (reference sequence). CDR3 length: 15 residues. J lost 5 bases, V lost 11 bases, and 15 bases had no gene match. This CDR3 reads CASQTTGSGHNEQFF. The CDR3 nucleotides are TGTGCCTCTCAAACGACAGGGTCGGGGCACAATGAGCAGTTCTTC.

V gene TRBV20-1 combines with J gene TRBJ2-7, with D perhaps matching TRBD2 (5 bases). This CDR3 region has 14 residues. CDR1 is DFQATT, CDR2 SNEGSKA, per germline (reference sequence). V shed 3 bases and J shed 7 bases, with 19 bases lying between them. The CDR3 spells CSARSGIRFGEQYF. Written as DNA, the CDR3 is TGCAGTGCTAGGTCCGGGATCCGTTTTGGTGAGCAGTACTTC.

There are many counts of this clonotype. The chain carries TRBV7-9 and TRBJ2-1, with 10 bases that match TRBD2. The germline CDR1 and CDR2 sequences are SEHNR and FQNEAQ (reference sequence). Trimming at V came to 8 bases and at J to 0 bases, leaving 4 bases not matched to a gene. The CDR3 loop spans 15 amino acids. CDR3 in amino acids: CASPKREGSYNEQFF. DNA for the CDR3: TGTGCCAGCCCGAAGCGGGAGGGCTCCTACAATGAGCAGTTCTTC. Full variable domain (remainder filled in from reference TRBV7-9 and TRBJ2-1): DTGVSQNPRHKITKRGQNVTFRCDPISEHNRLYWYRQTLGQGPEFLTYFQNEAQLEKSRLLSDRFSAERPKGSFSTLEIQRTEQGDSAMYLCASPKREGSYNEQFFGPGTRLTVL.

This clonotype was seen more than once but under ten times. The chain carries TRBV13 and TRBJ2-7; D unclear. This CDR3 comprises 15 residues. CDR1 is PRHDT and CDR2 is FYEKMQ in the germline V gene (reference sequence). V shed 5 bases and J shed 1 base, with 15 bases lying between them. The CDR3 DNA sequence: TGTGCCAGCAGCCCAAACCCATCCAGTTCCTACGAGCAGTACTTC. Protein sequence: CASSPNPSSSYEQYF.

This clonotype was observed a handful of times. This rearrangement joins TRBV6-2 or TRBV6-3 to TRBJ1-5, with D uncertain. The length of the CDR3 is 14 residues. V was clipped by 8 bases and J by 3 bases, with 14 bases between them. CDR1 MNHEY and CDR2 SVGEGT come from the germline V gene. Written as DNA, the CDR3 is TGTGCCAGCTCCGACGCACCGACCAATCAGCCCCAGCATTTT. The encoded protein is CASSDAPTNQPQHF.

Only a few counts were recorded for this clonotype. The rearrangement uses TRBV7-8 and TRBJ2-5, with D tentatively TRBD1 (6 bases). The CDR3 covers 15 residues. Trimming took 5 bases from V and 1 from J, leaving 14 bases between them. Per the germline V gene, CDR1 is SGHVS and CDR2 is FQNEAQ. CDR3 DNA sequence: TGTGCCAGCAGCCCCAGGGCCAGGGGCCAAGAGACCCAGTACTTC. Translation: CASSPRARGQETQYF.

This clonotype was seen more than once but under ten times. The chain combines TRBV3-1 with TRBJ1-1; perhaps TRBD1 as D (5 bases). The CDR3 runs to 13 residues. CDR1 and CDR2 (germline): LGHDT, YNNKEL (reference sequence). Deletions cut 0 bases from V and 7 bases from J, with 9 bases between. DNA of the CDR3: TGTGCCAGCAGCCAAGAGGCGGGGGGTGAAGCTTTCTTT. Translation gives CASSQEAGGEAFF.

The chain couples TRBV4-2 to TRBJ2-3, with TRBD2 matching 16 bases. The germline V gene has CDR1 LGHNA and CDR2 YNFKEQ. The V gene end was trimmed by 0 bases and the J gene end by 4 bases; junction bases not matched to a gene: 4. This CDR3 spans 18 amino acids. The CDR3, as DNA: TGTGCCAGCAGCCAAGATTGGGGGACTAGCGGGAGGGCAGATACGCAGTATTTT. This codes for CASSQDWGTSGRADTQYF.

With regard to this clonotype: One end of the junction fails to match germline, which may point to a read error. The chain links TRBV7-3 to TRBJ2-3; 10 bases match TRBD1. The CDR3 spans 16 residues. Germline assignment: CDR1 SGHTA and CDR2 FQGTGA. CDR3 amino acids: CVSSLQRTGGDRTQYF. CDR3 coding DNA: TGTGTCAGCAGCCTCCAAAGGACAGGGGGAGATCGTACGCAGTATTTT.